The 5 T cell receptor beta chains below were found in one sample sequenced in a study of T cell responses to AZD1222 COVID-19 vaccine. TCRdb's copy holds only in-frame clones and misses some; the assay was immunoSEQ multiplex PCR. The profile shows around 150,000 clones, approximately 90% of them singletons. Sequences were derived from peripheral blood, sampled 28 days after the second AZD1222 dose. These receptor sequences come from an adult who received the AZD1222 COVID-19 vaccine.

As DNA, the CDR3 is TGTGCCAGTAGTATACCCGGGACAGTTAGCAATCAGCCCCAGCATTTT. Protein sequence: CASSIPGTVSNQPQHF. The chain is built from TRBV19 and TRBJ1-5; TRBD1 aligns across 7 bases. The CDR3 totals 16 residues. After removal of 2 bases from V and 0 bases from J, the junction contained 4 bases not matched to a gene. Germline V CDR1 and CDR2: LNHDA, SQIVND (reference sequence). The variable domain in full, completed from reference TRBV19 and TRBJ1-5, reads DGGITQSPKYLFRKEGQNVTLSCEQNLNHDAMYWYRQDPGQGLRLIYYSQIVNDFQKGDIAEGYSVSREKKESFPLTVTSAQKNPTAFYLCASSIPGTVSNQPQHFGDGTRLSIL.

The chain combines TRBV19 with TRBJ1-2; 12 bases line up with TRBD1. CDR1 LNHDA and CDR2 SQIVND come from the germline V gene (reference sequence). There are 15 residues in the CDR3. V shed 8 bases and J 9 bases; nucleotides not matched to a gene: 13. The CDR3 loop is CASHGTGGAELSYTF. In DNA, the CDR3 is TGTGCCAGTCACGGGACAGGGGGCGCAGAGTTGAGCTACACCTTC.

The chain employs TRBV20-1 and TRBJ2-3, with 12 bases lining up with TRBD2. CDR1 and CDR2 from the germline V gene are DFQATT and SNEGSKA (reference sequence). This CDR3 is built from 15 residues. Losses at the gene ends were 3 bases for V and 5 bases for J; bases not matched to a gene: 6. DNA of the CDR3: TGCAGTGCTAGTTCTAGCGGGGGGGACAGAGATACGCAGTATTTT. As protein: CSASSSGGDRDTQYF.

This clone was recorded a few times. The chain has TRBV29-1 and TRBJ2-1; 10 nucleotides align to TRBD2. The junction had 6 bases not matched to a gene; V was cut back by 7 bases and J by 3 bases. Germline CDR1 SQVTM, CDR2 ANQGSEA. CDR3 size: 14 residues. Written as DNA, the CDR3 is TGCAGCGGTACTCTAGCGGGGGACTACAATGAGCAGTTCTTC. Its translation is CSGTLAGDYNEQFF.

This rearrangement joins TRBV7-9 to TRBJ2-2; TRBD2 agrees at 8 bases. Germline-derived CDR1 and CDR2 are SEHNR and FQNEAQ (reference sequence). The CDR3 length is 15 residues. After removal of 0 bases from V and 5 bases from J, the junction contained 2 bases not matched to a gene. In DNA, the CDR3 is TGTGCCAGCAGCTTAGCTAGCGGGACAACCGGGGAGCTGTTTTTT. It yields the protein CASSLASGTTGELFF.